The rows below give T cell receptor beta chains drawn from one sample of a study of T cell responses to AZD1222 COVID-19 vaccine. The assay was immunoSEQ multiplex PCR, and TCRdb's table has in-frame clones only and misses some. The table has 200,000 or so clones, 75% to 90% seen once. The sequences come from peripheral blood, collected on day 0 of MenACWY control vaccination. Every receptor here comes from an adult in good health. Both conserved end residues are part of each CDR3. D genes are given only for firm matches. Size is omitted from some rows. Given values are once, few, many or a class for expanded clones.

clone size,V gene,J gene,D gene,CDR3 DNA,CDR3 protein
-,TRBV6-5,TRBJ1-2,-,TGTGCCAGCAGCCCCGGACCCGCCGGGGGCTACACCTTC,CASSPGPAGGYTF
-,TRBV30,TRBJ2-5,TRBD1,TGTGCCTGGAGTAAGGGACAGGGGATGGCAGAGACCCAGTACTTC,CAWSKGQGMAETQYF
-,TRBV5-6,TRBJ2-7,-,TGTGCCAGCAGCTTGGGGCTTAGAATCGACGAGCAGTACTTC,CASSLGLRIDEQYF
once,TRBV4-3,TRBJ2-3,-,TGCGCCAGCAGCCAAGAGCTGGCGAGCACAGATACGCAGTATTTT,CASSQELASTDTQYF
-,TRBV3-1/TRBV3-2,TRBJ2-7,-,TGTGCCAGCAGCCCCAGAAGCGGCCCATACGAGCAGTACTTC,CASSPRSGPYEQYF
once,TRBV10-3,TRBJ1-1,TRBD1,TGTGCCAGTCGGACAGGGAGGGACACTGAAGCTTTCTTT,CASRTGRDTEAFF
-,TRBV9,TRBJ2-1,-,TGTGCCAGCAGCGTTGGGGCAAGCTCCTACAATGAGCAGTTCTTC,CASSVGASSYNEQFF
-,TRBV30,TRBJ1-2,-,TGTGCCTGGAGTGCCCCGGGCCGTGGAACCTATGGCTACACCTTC,CAWSAPGRGTYGYTF
-,TRBV12-3/TRBV12-4,TRBJ1-2,-,TGTGCCAGCAGTACAGGGTACTATGGCTACACCTTC,CASSTGYYGYTF
-,TRBV19,TRBJ1-5,-,TGTGCCACTCAACCCCAACCAGGGAGGAACAATCAGCCCCAGCATTTT,CATQPQPGRNNQPQHF
-,TRBV28,TRBJ2-7,TRBD1,TGTGCCAGCAGTTACAGGGGCCGGGGCTACGAGCAGTACTTC,CASSYRGRGYEQYF
-,TRBV18,TRBJ2-1,TRBD1,TGTGCCAGCTCTCTAGACAGGGGGTTAGGTGAGCAGTTCTTC,CASSLDRGLGEQFF
few,TRBV7-9,TRBJ1-1,-,TGTGCCAGCAGCTCCAGGGGATTCGGGAACACTGAAGCTTTCTTT,CASSSRGFGNTEAFF
once,TRBV2,TRBJ1-6,-,TGTGCAGAAGGCGGGGGCGCCGGGAATTCACCCCTCCACTTT,CAEGGGAGNSPLHF
-,TRBV2,TRBJ1-1,-,TGTGCCAGCAGTGTCTCAGGGAGTAACACTGAAGCTTTCTTT,CASSVSGSNTEAFF
-,TRBV6-5,TRBJ1-5,TRBD1,TGTGCCAGCAGCAGGGGACAGGGGAATCAGCCCCAGCATTTT,CASSRGQGNQPQHF
-,TRBV6-1,TRBJ2-1,TRBD2,TGTGCCAGCAGGCATAGCGGGAACAATGAGCAGTTCTTC,CASRHSGNNEQFF
-,TRBV2,TRBJ2-3,TRBD2,TGTGCCAGCAGGAAGCGGGAAGCGGGGGCTAGCACAGATACGCAGTATTTT,CASRKREAGASTDTQYF
-,TRBV11-2,TRBJ1-6,-,TGTGCCAGCAGCTTAATCCAGGGCAGCAATTCACCCCTCCACTTT,CASSLIQGSNSPLHF
-,TRBV6-5,TRBJ1-2,TRBD1,TGTGCCAGCTACATACAGGGGGGAAGTCGAGGCTACACCTTC,CASYIQGGSRGYTF
-,TRBV28,TRBJ1-5,-,TGTGCCAGCAGTTTTGACTTTTCGGGGGGTAAAGGGTATCAGCCCCAGCATTTT,CASSFDFSGGKGYQPQHF
-,TRBV19,TRBJ2-7,TRBD1,TGTGCCAGTAGGCCGGGACAGGGGGCTTACGAGCAGTACTTC,CASRPGQGAYEQYF
once,TRBV9,TRBJ1-3,-,TGTGCCAGCAGCGCCATGGGGGGCCCTGGAAACACCATATATTTT,CASSAMGGPGNTIYF
-,TRBV7-2,TRBJ1-6,TRBD1,TGTGCCAGCAGCTTAGTGGGACAGGGTAGCTCCTATAATTCACCCCTCCACTTT,CASSLVGQGSSYNSPLHF
-,TRBV4-2,TRBJ1-4,TRBD1,TGTGCCAGCAGCCAAGATGGGACAGGAGTTAATGAAAAACTGTTTTTT,CASSQDGTGVNEKLFF
-,TRBV5-4,TRBJ1-2,-,TGTGCCAGCAGCTCGCGACAGGCTTCTAACTATGGCTACACCTTC,CASSSRQASNYGYTF
-,TRBV28,TRBJ2-7,-,TGTGCCAGCAGTCCGGACAGCACCCGTGGGGAGCAGTACTTC,CASSPDSTRGEQYF
few,TRBV4-1,TRBJ2-2,-,TGCGCCAGCAGCCCGACAGGGAACACCGGGGAGCTGTTTTTT,CASSPTGNTGELFF
-,TRBV29-1,TRBJ2-3,TRBD1,TGCAGCGGCGGGACAGGGACAGATACGCAGTATTTT,CSGGTGTDTQYF
-,TRBV15,TRBJ2-2,TRBD2,TGTGCCACCAGCAGCAACCCAGCGGGAGGCTCCGGGGAGCTGTTTTTT,CATSSNPAGGSGELFF
-,TRBV5-4,TRBJ2-2,TRBD1,TGTGCCAGCAGGCCCGGACAGGGGGCCACCGGGGAGCTGTTTTTT,CASRPGQGATGELFF
-,TRBV28,TRBJ2-5,-,TGTGCCAGCAGTTTGCTTCAAGAGACCCAGTACTTC,CASSLLQETQYF
-,TRBV28,TRBJ1-5,-,TGTGCCAGCAGGGGGACGGGGAGGGACCAGCATTTT,CASRGTGRDQHF
-,TRBV20-1,TRBJ2-7,TRBD1,TGCAGTGCTAGTACCCCCACAGGGGAAGGCGAGCAGTACTTC,CSASTPTGEGEQYF
-,TRBV7-3,TRBJ2-1,TRBD2,TGTGCCAGCAGTTTTATAGCGGGAGGCAGAAATGAGCAGTTCTTC,CASSFIAGGRNEQFF
-,TRBV5-1,TRBJ2-5,-,TGCGCCAGCAGCTTGGCCGTCAGTGAAGAGACCCAGTACTTC,CASSLAVSEETQYF
-,TRBV27,TRBJ1-4,-,TGTGCCAGCAGTCCAAATCAGGTTGAAAAACTGTTTTTT,CASSPNQVEKLFF
-,TRBV18,TRBJ1-5,TRBD1,TGTGCCAGCTCACCACAGGGGGCAGACAATCAGCCCCAGCATTTT,CASSPQGADNQPQHF
-,TRBV18,TRBJ2-3,-,TGTGCCAGCTCACCCCGGACAAGGGCCACAGATACGCAGTATTTT,CASSPRTRATDTQYF
-,TRBV21-1,TRBJ2-7,-,TGTGCCAGCAGCAAAAGTGGACGGAGGTGGGAGCAGTACTTC,CASSKSGRRWEQYF
-,TRBV5-4,TRBJ1-1,-,TGTGCCAGCAGCTTGGGTGGGGCGGGACACAAAAACACTGAAGCTTTCTTT,CASSLGGAGHKNTEAFF
-,TRBV30,TRBJ2-5,TRBD2,TGTGCCTGGAGTGTAAGCGGGGGGGCCGGAGAGACCCAGTACTTC,CAWSVSGGAGETQYF
once,TRBV29-1,TRBJ2-3,TRBD1,TGCAGCGTTGTGTTCCGGACAGGGGATGATACGCAGTATTTT,CSVVFRTGDDTQYF
-,TRBV5-1,TRBJ2-2,-,TGCGCCAGCAGCTTGTCTCGGCAGTACACCGGGGAGCTGTTTTTT,CASSLSRQYTGELFF
-,TRBV5-1,TRBJ2-7,-,TGCGCCAGCAGCGCCCTGGGTCTTAAGGGACCCCAACTACAATACGAGCAGTACTTC,CASSALGLKGPQLQYEQYF
-,TRBV5-1,TRBJ2-7,TRBD1,TGCGCCAGCAGCTTGGTAGGGACAGGGGTCTACGAGCAGTACTTC,CASSLVGTGVYEQYF
-,TRBV28,TRBJ2-7,-,TGTGCCAGCAGTTTACCGTCCTACGAGCAGTACTTC,CASSLPSYEQYF
-,TRBV30,TRBJ1-6,-,TGTGCCTGGAGGGGTCTTCCCGGTTCTTCCCTCCACTTT,CAWRGLPGSSLHF